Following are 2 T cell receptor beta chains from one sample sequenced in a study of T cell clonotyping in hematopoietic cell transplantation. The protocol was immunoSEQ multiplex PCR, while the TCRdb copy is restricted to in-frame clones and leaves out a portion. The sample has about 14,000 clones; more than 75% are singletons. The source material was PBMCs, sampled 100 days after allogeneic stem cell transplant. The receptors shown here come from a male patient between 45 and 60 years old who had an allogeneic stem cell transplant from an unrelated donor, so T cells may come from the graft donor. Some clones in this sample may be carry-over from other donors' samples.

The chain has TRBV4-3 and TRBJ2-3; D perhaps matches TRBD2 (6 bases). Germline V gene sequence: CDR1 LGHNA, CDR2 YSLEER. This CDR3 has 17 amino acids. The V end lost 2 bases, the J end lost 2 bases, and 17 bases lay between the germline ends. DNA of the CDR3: TGCGCCAGCAGCCAACGATTGGGTAGCGGAAACACAGATACGCAGTATTTT. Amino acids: CASSQRLGSGNTDTQYF.

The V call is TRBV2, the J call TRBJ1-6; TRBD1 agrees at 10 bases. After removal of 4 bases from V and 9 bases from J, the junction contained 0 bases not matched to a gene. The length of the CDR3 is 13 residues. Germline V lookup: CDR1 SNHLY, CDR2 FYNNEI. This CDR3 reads CASSGDRGSPLHF. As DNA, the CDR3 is TGTGCCAGCAGTGGGGACAGGGGTTCACCCCTCCACTTT.